This TCR beta chain was profiled in a study of shared clonotypes between healthy human individuals. Deep was the level used in running the assay. The genomic DNA of each subset was split evenly across several immunoSEQ plates. The repertoire was sequenced with immunoSEQ multiplex PCR; TCRdb's copy has only in-frame clones and lacks some. In the table there are 2 million to 2.5 million clones, about 92% of which are singletons. Study-wide results and caveats: The authors expected sequencing depth to affect clonotype sharing among donors.

As regards this clone: Its specificity is not known.

V trimming: 5 bases; J trimming: 1 base; junction bases outside the gene matches: 7. CDR1 and CDR2 from the germline V gene are MNHEY and SMNVEV (reference sequence). This CDR3 region has 16 residues. This clonotype originated in a man younger than 35 in good health. Some clones in this sample may be carry-over from other donors' samples. The chain joins TRBV27 to TRBJ1-4, with TRBD1 matching over 7 bases. Specimen: naive CD4+ T cells from PBMCs. Subset indicated: CD45RA+ positively selected. The CDR3 region has the DNA TGTGCCAGCAGTCCGCCCCCAGGGGGAACTAATGAAAAACTGTTTTTT. Protein sequence: CASSPPPGGTNEKLFF. Combining the CDR3 with reference TRBV27 and TRBJ1-4 gives the whole variable domain EAQVTQNPRYLITVTGKKLTVTCSQNMNHEYMSWYRQDPGLGLRQIYYSMNVEVTDKGDVPEGYKVSRKEKRNFPLILESPSPNQTSLYFCASSPPPGGTNEKLFFGSGTQLSVL.